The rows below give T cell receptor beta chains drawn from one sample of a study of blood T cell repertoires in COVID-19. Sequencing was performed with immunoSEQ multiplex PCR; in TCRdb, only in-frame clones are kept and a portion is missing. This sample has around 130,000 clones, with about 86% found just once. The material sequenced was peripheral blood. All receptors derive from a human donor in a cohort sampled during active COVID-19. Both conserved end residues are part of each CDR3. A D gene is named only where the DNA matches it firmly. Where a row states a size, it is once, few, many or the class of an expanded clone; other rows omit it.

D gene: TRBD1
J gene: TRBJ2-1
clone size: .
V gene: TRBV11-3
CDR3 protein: CASSLDPQGAVYNEQFF
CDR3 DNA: TGTGCCAGCAGCTTAGATCCCCAGGGGGCTGTCTACAATGAGCAGTTCTTC

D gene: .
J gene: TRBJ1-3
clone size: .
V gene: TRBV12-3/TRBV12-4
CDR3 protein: CASRLDGVSTIYF
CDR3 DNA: TGTGCCAGCAGGCTCGACGGGGTGAGCACCATATATTTT

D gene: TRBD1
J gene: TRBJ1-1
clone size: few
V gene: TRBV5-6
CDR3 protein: CASSPRGRGFVNTEAFF
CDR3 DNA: TGTGCCAGCAGCCCTCGGGGCAGGGGGTTTGTGAACACTGAAGCTTTCTTT

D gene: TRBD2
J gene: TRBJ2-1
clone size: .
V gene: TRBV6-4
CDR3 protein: CARSSGRSSYNEQFF
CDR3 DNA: TGTGCCAGGTCTAGCGGGAGGAGCTCCTACAATGAGCAGTTCTTC

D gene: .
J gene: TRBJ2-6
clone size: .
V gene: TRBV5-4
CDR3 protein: CASSSYRAQGWAGANVLTF
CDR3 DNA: TGTGCCAGCAGCTCTTATAGGGCCCAGGGATGGGCTGGGGCCAACGTCCTGACTTTC

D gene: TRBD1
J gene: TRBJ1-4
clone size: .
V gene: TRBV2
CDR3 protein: CASSSMGTGVGEKLFF
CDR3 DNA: TGTGCCAGCAGTTCTATGGGAACAGGGGTGGGGGAAAAACTGTTTTTT

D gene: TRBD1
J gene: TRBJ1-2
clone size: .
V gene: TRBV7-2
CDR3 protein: CASSTRTGNYGYTF
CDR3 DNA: TGTGCCAGCAGCACCCGGACAGGGAACTATGGCTACACCTTC

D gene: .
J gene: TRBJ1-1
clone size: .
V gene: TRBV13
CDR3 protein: CASSLGGAKSTEAFF
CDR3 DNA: TGTGCCAGCAGCTTAGGGGGGGCCAAGAGCACTGAAGCTTTCTTT

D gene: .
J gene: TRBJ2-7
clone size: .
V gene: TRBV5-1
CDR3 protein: CASSLGPGSSYEQYF
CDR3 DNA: TGCGCCAGCAGCTTGGGACCGGGGAGCTCCTACGAGCAGTACTTC

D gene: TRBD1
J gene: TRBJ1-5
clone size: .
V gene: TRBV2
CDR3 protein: CASSQTGNSNQPQHF
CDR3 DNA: TGTGCCAGCAGCCAGACAGGGAATAGCAATCAGCCCCAGCATTTT

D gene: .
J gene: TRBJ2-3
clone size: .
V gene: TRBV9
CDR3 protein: CASSARQSDRSTDTQYF
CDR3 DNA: TGTGCCAGCAGCGCGAGGCAATCGGACAGAAGCACAGATACGCAGTATTTT

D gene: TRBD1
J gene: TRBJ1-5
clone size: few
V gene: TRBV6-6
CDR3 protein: CASRGTANQPQHF
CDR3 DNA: TGTGCCAGCAGGGGGACAGCGAATCAGCCCCAGCATTTT

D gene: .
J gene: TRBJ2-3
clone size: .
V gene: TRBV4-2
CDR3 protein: CASSQGGFGADTQYF
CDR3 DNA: TGTGCCAGCAGCCAAGGCGGGTTCGGGGCAGATACGCAGTATTTT

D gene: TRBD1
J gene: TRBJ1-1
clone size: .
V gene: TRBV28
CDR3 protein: CASSFWDRGLTEAFF
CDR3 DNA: TGTGCCAGCAGTTTCTGGGACAGGGGACTTACTGAAGCTTTCTTT

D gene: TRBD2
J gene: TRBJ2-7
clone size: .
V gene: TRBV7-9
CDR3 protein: CASSISGGAYEQYF
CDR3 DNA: TGTGCCAGCAGCATCTCGGGGGGGGCCTACGAGCAGTACTTC

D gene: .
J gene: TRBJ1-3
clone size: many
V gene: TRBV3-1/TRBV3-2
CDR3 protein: CASSQDQIRNTIYF
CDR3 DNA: TGTGCCAGCAGCCAAGACCAGATCCGAAACACCATATATTTT

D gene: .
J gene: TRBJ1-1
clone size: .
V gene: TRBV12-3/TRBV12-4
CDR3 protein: CASAMATEAFF
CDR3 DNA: TGTGCCAGCGCCATGGCCACTGAAGCTTTCTTT

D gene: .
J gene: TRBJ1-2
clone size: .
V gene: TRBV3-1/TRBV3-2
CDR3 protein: CASSLHGQTYGYTF
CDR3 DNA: TGTGCCAGCAGCCTCCACGGACAGACCTATGGCTACACCTTC

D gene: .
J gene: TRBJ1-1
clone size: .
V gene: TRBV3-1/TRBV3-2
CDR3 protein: CASSPRRLGVMNTEAFF
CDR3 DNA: TGTGCCAGCAGCCCCCGAAGATTGGGAGTTATGAACACTGAAGCTTTCTTT

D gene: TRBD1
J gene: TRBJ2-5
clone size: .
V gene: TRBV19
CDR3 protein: CASSIMRDRGHQETQYF
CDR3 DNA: TGTGCCAGTAGTATCATGCGGGACAGGGGACACCAAGAGACCCAGTACTTC

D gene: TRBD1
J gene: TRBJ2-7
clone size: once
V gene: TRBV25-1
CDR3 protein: CASSAPGTGGEQYF
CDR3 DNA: TGTGCCAGCAGTGCTCCCGGGACAGGCGGGGAGCAGTACTTC

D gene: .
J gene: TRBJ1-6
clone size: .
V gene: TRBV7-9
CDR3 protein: CASSSRTANSPLHF
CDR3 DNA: TGTGCCAGCAGTTCAAGGACAGCAAATTCACCCCTCCACTTT

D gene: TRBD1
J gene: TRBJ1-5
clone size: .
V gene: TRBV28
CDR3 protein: CASSYNDRGSNQPQHF
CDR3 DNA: TGTGCCAGCAGCTATAATGACAGGGGCAGCAATCAGCCCCAGCATTTT

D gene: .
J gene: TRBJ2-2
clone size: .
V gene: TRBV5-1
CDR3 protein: CASSLGRTATGAGELFF
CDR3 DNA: TGCGCCAGCAGCTTGGGACGCACAGCTACCGGGGCCGGGGAGCTGTTTTTT

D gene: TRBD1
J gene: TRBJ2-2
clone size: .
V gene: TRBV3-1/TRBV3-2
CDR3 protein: CASGQGDTGELFF
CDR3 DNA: TGTGCCAGCGGACAGGGCGACACCGGGGAGCTGTTTTTT

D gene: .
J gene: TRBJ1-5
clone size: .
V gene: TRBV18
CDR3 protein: CASSQQGPGTYQPQHF
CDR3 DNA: TGTGCCAGCTCACAACAGGGCCCAGGGACCTATCAGCCCCAGCATTTT

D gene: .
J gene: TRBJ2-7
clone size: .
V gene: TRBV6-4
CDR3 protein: CASSDSHSGGKGWGEQYF
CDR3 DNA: TGTGCCAGCAGTGACTCGCATTCTGGGGGGAAGGGATGGGGCGAGCAGTACTTC

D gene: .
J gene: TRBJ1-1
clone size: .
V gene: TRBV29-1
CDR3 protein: CSFYQGITEAFF
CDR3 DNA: TGCAGCTTTTATCAGGGTATCACTGAAGCTTTCTTT

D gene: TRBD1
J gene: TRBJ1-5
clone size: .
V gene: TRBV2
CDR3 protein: CASTPGQGRQPQHF
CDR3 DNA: TGTGCCAGCACCCCTGGACAGGGGAGGCAGCCCCAGCATTTT

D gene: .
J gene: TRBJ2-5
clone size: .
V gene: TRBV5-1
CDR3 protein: CASSLGSRVGETQYF
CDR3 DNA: TGCGCCAGCAGCTTGGGCTCGAGGGTGGGCGAGACCCAGTACTTC

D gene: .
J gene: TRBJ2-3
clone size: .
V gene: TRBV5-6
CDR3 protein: CASSLAVTDTQYF
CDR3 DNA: TGTGCCAGCAGCTTGGCCGTCACAGATACGCAGTATTTT